These T cell receptor beta chains were read from a single sample in a study of T-cell memory formation after mild COVID-19. One entry per CDR3 protein, called by TCRdb with MiXCR from the 5' RACE reads. This table has 470,000 or so distinct CDR3 sequences, roughly 18% appearing once. Sequencing input: PBMCs or a T cell subset sorted from them (not recorded which). These receptors were obtained from an adult woman who had mild COVID-19 (a few samples of this study predate the infection). Cell type and time point are not known. Each CDR3 is given with its conserved first and last residue. D genes are given only for firm matches. Clone size is shown for a subset of rows, as once, few, many or a class of expanded clone.

D gene: TRBD2; V gene: TRBV9; clone size: .; J gene: TRBJ2-1; CDR3 DNA: TGTGCCAGCAGCGATGAGCTAGCGGGGTTCAATGAGCAGTTCTTC; CDR3 protein: CASSDELAGFNEQFF
D gene: .; V gene: TRBV9; clone size: many; J gene: TRBJ2-1; CDR3 DNA: TGTGCCAGCAGCGTAAGGCTAGCGCCCCTCAGGAATGAGCAGTTCTTC; CDR3 protein: CASSVRLAPLRNEQFF
D gene: .; V gene: TRBV9; clone size: few; J gene: TRBJ2-3; CDR3 DNA: TGTGCCAGCAGCGCTCTCTTGGCGGGCACAGATACGCAGTATTTT; CDR3 protein: CASSALLAGTDTQYF
D gene: .; V gene: TRBV6-5; clone size: .; J gene: TRBJ1-2; CDR3 DNA: TGTGCCACCCGGTGGGGGAGCGGCTACACCTTC; CDR3 protein: CATRWGSGYTF
D gene: .; V gene: TRBV20-1; clone size: few; J gene: TRBJ2-3; CDR3 DNA: TGCAGTGCTAGAACCCCCGGTCCTCTGACGCAGTATTTT; CDR3 protein: CSARTPGPLTQYF
D gene: .; V gene: TRBV19; clone size: .; J gene: TRBJ1-1; CDR3 DNA: TGTGCCAGTAGTCCCGGGGCGAGGGGCTTTGAAGCTTTCTTT; CDR3 protein: CASSPGARGFEAFF
D gene: .; V gene: TRBV6-1; clone size: few; J gene: TRBJ1-2; CDR3 DNA: TGTGCCAGCAGTGAAGGCCAGAACTATGGCTACACCTTC; CDR3 protein: CASSEGQNYGYTF
D gene: .; V gene: TRBV6-6; clone size: .; J gene: TRBJ1-1; CDR3 DNA: TGTGCCAGCAGTTTTCAGGGTTTGGACACTGAAGCTTTCTTT; CDR3 protein: CASSFQGLDTEAFF
D gene: .; V gene: TRBV24-1; clone size: few; J gene: TRBJ2-3; CDR3 DNA: TGTGCCACCAGTGATTCGACAGTCACAGATACGCAGTATTTT; CDR3 protein: CATSDSTVTDTQYF
D gene: TRBD1; V gene: TRBV4-2; clone size: .; J gene: TRBJ1-2; CDR3 DNA: TGTGCCAGCAGCCAAGATCCGGGACAGGGCTATGGCTACACCTTC; CDR3 protein: CASSQDPGQGYGYTF
D gene: TRBD2; V gene: TRBV30; clone size: many; J gene: TRBJ2-2; CDR3 DNA: TGTGCCTGGAGGAGCGGGAGTGACACCGGGGAGCTGTTTTTT; CDR3 protein: CAWRSGSDTGELFF
D gene: .; V gene: TRBV5-4; clone size: .; J gene: TRBJ2-5; CDR3 DNA: TGTGCCAGCAGCCCACGTGGACCCTCGGGGGAGACCCAGTACTTC; CDR3 protein: CASSPRGPSGETQYF
D gene: .; V gene: TRBV3-1; clone size: .; J gene: TRBJ1-2; CDR3 DNA: TGTGCCAGCGGTGGCAGGGCCAACTATGGCTACACCTTC; CDR3 protein: CASGGRANYGYTF